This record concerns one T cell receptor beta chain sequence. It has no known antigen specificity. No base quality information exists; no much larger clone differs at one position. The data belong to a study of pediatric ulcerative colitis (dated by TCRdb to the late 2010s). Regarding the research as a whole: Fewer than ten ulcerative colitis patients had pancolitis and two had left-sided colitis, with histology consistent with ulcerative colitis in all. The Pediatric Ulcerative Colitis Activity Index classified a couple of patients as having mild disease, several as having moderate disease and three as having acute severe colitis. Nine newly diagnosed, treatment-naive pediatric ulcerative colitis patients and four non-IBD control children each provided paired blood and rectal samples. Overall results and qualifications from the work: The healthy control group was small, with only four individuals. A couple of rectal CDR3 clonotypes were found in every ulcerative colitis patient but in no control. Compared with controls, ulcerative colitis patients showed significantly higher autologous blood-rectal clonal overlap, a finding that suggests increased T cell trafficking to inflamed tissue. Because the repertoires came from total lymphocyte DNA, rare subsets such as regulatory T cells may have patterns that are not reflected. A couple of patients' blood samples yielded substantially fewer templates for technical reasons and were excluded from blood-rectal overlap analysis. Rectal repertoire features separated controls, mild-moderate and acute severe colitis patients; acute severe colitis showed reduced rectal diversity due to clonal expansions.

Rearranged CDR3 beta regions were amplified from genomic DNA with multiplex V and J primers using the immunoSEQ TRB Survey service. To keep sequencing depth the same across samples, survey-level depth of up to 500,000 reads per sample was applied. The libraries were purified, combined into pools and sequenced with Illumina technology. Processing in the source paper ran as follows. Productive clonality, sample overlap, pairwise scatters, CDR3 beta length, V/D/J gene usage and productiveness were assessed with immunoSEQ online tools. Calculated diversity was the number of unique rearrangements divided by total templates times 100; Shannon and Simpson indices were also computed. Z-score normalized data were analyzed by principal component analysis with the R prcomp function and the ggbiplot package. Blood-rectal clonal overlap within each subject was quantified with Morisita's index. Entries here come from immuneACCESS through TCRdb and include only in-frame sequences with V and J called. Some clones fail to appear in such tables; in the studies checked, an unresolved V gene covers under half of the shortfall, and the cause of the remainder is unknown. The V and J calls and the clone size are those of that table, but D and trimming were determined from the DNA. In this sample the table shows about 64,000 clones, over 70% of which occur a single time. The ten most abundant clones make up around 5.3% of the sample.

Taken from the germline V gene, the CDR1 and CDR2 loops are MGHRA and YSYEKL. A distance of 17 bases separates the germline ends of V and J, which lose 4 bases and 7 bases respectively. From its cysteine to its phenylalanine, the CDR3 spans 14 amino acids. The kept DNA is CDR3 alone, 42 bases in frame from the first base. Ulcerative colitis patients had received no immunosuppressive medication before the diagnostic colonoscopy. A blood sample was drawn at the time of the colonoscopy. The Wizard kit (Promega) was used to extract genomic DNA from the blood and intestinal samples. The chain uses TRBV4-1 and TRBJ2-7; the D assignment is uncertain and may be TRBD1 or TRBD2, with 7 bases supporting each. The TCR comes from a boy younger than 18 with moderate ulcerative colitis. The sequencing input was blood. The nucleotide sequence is TGCGCCAGCAGCCCAGGGGGGGGACCGGAGGAGCAGTACTTC. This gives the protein CASSPGGGPEEQYF.